The present entry profiles one T cell receptor beta chain with its context. The second PCR ran roughly 6 to 11 cycles with a sample-barcoded 5' primer and J-beta primers. Each CDR3 protein is one row after TCRdb ran MiXCR on the 5' RACE reads. The sample consists of 660,000 or so distinct CDR3 sequences, roughly 50% of them appearing once. This CDR3 is 14 amino acids long. Trimming took 6 bases from V and 6 from J, leaving 17 bases between them. The sample is drawn from a study of blood T cells in healthy people across ages. What was sequenced was blood. The source of this sequence is a man aged 60-69 years in good health. This rearrangement joins TRBV12-3 or TRBV12-4 to TRBJ2-5; D is perhaps TRBD2 (6 bases). CDR3 sequence reads: CASSPVGGAKTQYF. CDR3 nucleotides: TGTGCCAGCAGCCCGGTGGGCGGGGCGAAGACCCAGTACTTC.